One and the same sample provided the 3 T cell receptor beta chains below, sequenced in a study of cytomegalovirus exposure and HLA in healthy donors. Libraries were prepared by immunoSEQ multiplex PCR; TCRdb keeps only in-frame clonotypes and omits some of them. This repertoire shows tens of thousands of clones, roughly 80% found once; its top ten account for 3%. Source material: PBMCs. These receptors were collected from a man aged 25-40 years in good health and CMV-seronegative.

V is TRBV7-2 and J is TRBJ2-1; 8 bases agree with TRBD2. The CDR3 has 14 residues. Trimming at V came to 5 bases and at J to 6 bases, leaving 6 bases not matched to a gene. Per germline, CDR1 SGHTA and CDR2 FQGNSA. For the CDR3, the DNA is TGTGCCAGCAGCCGAACTAGCGGCGGCAATGAGCAGTTCTTC. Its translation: CASSRTSGGNEQFF.

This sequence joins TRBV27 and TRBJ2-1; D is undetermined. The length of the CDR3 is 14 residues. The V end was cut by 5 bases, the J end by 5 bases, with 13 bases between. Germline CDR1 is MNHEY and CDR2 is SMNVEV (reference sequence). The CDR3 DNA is TGTGCCAGCAGTCACCGCAATGCGGACAATGAGCAGTTCTTC. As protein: CASSHRNADNEQFF.

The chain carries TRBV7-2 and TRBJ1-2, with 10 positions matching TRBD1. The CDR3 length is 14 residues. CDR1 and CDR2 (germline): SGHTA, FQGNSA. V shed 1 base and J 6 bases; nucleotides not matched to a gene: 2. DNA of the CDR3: TGTGCCAGCAGCTTAGGCGACAGGGGGCATGGCTACACCTTC. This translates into CASSLGDRGHGYTF.